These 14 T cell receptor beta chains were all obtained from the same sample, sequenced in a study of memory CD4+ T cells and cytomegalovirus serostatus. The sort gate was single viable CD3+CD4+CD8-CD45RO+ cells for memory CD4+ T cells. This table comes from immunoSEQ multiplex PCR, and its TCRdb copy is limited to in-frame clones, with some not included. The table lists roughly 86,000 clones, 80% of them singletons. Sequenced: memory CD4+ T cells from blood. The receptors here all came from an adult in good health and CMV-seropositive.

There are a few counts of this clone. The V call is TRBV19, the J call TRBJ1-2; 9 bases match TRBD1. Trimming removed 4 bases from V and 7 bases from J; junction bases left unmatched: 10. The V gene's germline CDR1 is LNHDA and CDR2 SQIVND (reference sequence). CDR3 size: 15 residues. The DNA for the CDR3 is TGTGCCAGTAGTAGTAACACAGGGGGCATCACTGGCTACACCTTC. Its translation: CASSSNTGGITGYTF. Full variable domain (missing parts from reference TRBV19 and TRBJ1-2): DGGITQSPKYLFRKEGQNVTLSCEQNLNHDAMYWYRQDPGQGLRLIYYSQIVNDFQKGDIAEGYSVSREKKESFPLTVTSAQKNPTAFYLCASSSNTGGITGYTFGSGTRLTVV.

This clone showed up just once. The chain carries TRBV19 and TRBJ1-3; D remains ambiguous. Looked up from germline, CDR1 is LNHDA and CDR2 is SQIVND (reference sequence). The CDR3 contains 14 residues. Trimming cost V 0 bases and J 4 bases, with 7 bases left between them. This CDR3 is CASSIEPAGNTIYF. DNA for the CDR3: TGTGCCAGTAGTATAGAGCCGGCGGGAAACACCATATATTTT.

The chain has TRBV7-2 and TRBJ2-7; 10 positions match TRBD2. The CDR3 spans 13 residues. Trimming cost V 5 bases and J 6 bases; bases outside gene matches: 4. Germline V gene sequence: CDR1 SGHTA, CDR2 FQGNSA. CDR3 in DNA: TGTGCCAGCAGCCGGATAGCGGGAGGCGAGCAGTACTTC. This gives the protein CASSRIAGGEQYF.

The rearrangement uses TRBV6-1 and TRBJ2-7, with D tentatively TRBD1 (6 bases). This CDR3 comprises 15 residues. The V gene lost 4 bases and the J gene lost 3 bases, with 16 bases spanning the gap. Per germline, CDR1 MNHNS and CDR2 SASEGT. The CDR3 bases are TGTGCCAGCAGTGCCCCGACAGGAGCCAACTACGAGCAGTACTTC. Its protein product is CASSAPTGANYEQYF.

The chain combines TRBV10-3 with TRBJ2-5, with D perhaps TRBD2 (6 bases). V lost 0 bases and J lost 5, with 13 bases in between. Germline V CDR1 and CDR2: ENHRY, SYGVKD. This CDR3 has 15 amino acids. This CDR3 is CAISESTGAEETQYF. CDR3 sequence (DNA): TGTGCCATCAGTGAGTCTACGGGAGCTGAGGAGACCCAGTACTTC.

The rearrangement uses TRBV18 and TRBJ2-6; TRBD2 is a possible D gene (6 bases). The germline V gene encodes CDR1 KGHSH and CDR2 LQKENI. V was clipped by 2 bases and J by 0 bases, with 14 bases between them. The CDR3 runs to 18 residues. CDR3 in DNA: TGTGCCAGCTCACCAGGAGGGGATCATCGCTCTGGGGCCAACGTCCTGACTTTC. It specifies CASSPGGDHRSGANVLTF.

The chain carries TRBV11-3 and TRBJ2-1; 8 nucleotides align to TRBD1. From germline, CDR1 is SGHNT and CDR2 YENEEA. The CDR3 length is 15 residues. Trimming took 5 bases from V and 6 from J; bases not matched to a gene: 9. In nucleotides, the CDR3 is TGTGCCAGCAGCCGCGGACAGGGAGGTGTCAATGAGCAGTTCTTC. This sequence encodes CASSRGQGGVNEQFF.

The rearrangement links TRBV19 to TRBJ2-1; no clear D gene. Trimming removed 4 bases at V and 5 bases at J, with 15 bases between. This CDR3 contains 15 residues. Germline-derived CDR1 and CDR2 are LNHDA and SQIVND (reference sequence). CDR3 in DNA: TGTGCCAGTAGTACCCGCCCAGATCTCGACAATGAGCAGTTCTTC. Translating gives CASSTRPDLDNEQFF.

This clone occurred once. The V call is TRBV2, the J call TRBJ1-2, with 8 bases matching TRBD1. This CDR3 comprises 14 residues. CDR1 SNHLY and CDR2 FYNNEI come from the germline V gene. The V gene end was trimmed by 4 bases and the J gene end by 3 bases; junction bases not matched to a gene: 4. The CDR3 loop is CASSGQGSHYGYTF. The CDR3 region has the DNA TGTGCCAGCAGTGGACAGGGGTCTCACTATGGCTACACCTTC. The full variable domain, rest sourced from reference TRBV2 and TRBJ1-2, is EPEVTQTPSHQVTQMGQEVILRCVPISNHLYFYWYRQILGQKVEFLVSFYNNEISEKSEIFDDQFSVERPDGSNFTLKIRSTKLEDSAMYFCASSGQGSHYGYTFGSGTRLTVV.

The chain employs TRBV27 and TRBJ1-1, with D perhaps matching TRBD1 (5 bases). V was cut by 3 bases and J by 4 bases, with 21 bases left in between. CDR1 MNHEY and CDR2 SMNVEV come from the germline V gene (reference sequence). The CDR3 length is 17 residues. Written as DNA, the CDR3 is TGTGCCAGCAGTTTGTGGGGGAGATCCGGCGGGGGCACTGAAGCTTTCTTT. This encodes CASSLWGRSGGGTEAFF.

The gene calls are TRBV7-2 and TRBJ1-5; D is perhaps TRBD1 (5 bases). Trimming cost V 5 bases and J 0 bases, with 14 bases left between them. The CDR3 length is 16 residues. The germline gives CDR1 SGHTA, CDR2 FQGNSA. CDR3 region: CASSLMGPNSNQPQHF. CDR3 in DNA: TGTGCCAGCAGCCTCATGGGACCTAATAGCAATCAGCCCCAGCATTTT.

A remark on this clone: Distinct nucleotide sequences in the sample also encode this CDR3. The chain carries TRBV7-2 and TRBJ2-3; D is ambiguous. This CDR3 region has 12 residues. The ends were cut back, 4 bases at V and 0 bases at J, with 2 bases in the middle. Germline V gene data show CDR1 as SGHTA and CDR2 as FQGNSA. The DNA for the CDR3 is TGTGCCAGCAGCTATAGCACAGATACGCAGTATTTT. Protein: CASSYSTDTQYF.

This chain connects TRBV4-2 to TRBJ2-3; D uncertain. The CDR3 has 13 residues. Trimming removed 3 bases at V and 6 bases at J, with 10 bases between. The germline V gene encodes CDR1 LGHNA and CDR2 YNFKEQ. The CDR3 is CASSQDHRDTQYF. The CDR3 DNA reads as TGTGCCAGCAGCCAGGATCATCGGGATACGCAGTATTTT.

CDR3 in amino acids: CASSPSGVQYF. The DNA for the CDR3 is TGTGCCAGCAGCCCTAGCGGGGTGCAGTATTTT. V is TRBV7-2 and J is TRBJ2-3, with 9 positions matching TRBD2. The CDR3 runs to 11 residues. V trimming: 5 bases; J trimming: 11 bases; junction bases outside the gene matches: 2. Germline CDR1 and CDR2: SGHTA and FQGNSA.